The sequence of this T cell receptor (beta chain) was determined in a study of PD-1 blockade in mismatch repair-deficient tumors. About the research overall: Patients had approximately 11 mismatch repair-deficient cancer types and were previously treated and progressing.

As concerns this clone: Antigen unknown.

Described time point: roughly ten-day in vitro stimulation with candidate neoantigen peptide 5. Baseline for clone expansion was a parallel culture with no peptide. The protocol was immunoSEQ multiplex PCR, while the TCRdb copy is restricted to in-frame clones and leaves out a portion. The sample lists fewer than 16,000 clones; under 85% were seen once. Losses at the gene ends were 4 bases for V and 5 bases for J; bases not matched to a gene: 12. Germline V lookup: CDR1 MNHNS, CDR2 SASEGT. This CDR3 has 17 amino acids. The V gene is TRBV6-1, the J gene TRBJ1-5, with 9 nucleotides matching TRBD1. The TCR sequence derives from an adult with mismatch repair-deficient cancer. The specimen comprised cells cultured in vitro, sampled from a patient treated with pembrolizumab. This CDR3 is CASSATVGQGSYQPQHF. The CDR3 nucleotides read TGTGCCAGCAGTGCCACCGTAGGACAGGGGTCGTATCAGCCCCAGCATTTT.